This T cell receptor beta chain stems from a study of T cells in tuberculosis. Study-level information: IGRA-negative adolescents, IGRA-positive adolescents with latent tuberculosis and adults with active tuberculosis formed this South African cohort. Samples predate treatment or fall within its first 7 days.

This CDR3 is 16 amino acids long. Trimming took 5 bases from V and 5 from J; bases not matched to a gene: 14. CDR1 is LNHDA and CDR2 is SQIVND in the germline V gene (reference sequence). Clones were read by immunoSEQ multiplex PCR, and TCRdb kept only the in-frame ones, dropping some. The data contain tens of thousands of clones, just over 90% of them singletons. The time point: new active TB diagnosis, blood taken before or within 7 days of starting treatment. The sample here was PBMCs, taken at tuberculosis diagnosis. J is TRBJ2-5 and V is TRBV19, with 7 bases identical to TRBD1. The clonotype comes from an adult with tuberculosis. CDR3: CASSPWTGTPLETQYF. As DNA, the CDR3 is TGTGCCAGTAGTCCATGGACAGGAACCCCCCTGGAGACCCAGTACTTC.